This TCR beta chain appears in the sequencing data of a study of shared clonotypes between healthy human individuals. Study-wide background: Used for every donor were three CD4 naive, three CD4 memory, two CD8 naive and one CD8 memory plate. General observations from the study: Non-shared clonotypes displayed generation probabilities falling below those of clonotypes present in all four donors. Sorted-subset samples were not fully sequenced, rarefaction indicated.

As concerns this clone: The antigen is unknown.

TCRdb's table, derived via immunoSEQ multiplex PCR, lists solely in-frame clones and lacks some. This sample has 850,000 to 1,200,000 clones, with around 75% found just once. A CD45RA+ naive subset and a CD45RA-negative memory subset were split from CD4+ cells. The receptor was isolated from a man between 18 and 29 years old in good health. The sample consisted of memory CD4+ T cells sorted from blood. Subset given: CD45RA-negative fraction.

CDR3 coding DNA: TGCGCCAGCAGACACGCGGGTCAAGAGACCCAGTACTTC. As protein: CASRHAGQETQYF. The rearrangement links TRBV4-1 to TRBJ2-5; D is perhaps TRBD2 (5 bases). This CDR3 contains 13 residues. V shed 6 bases and J shed 2 bases, with 10 bases lying between them. Germline-derived CDR1 and CDR2 are MGHRA and YSYEKL.